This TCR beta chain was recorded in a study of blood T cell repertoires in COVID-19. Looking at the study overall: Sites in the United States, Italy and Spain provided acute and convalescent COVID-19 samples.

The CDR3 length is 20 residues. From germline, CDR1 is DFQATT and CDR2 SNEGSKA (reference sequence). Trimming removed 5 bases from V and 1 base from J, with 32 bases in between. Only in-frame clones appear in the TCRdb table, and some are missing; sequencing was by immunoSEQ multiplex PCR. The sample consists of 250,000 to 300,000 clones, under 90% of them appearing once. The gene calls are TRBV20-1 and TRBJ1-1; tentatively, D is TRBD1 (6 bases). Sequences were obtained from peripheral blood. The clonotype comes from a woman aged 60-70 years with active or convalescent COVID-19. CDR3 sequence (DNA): TGCAGTGCTCGTGGGTTCGGGGGGCGAAACACTTCTCCCACGAACACTGAAGCTTTCTTT. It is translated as CSARGFGGRNTSPTNTEAFF.